This T cell receptor beta chain is drawn from a study of T cells after somatic rescue of genetic block. Method: immunoSEQ multiplex PCR; TCRdb's copy keeps in-frame clones and lacks some. This sample has over 10,000 clones; around 72% occur once, and the top ten carry around 20%. V shed 0 bases and J shed 4 bases, with 10 bases lying between them. Germline assignment: CDR1 SGDLS and CDR2 YYNGEE. This CDR3 has 14 residues. This sequence was found in a boy aged 5-17 years. The sample was peripheral blood mononuclear cells (PBMCs). The V and J genes are TRBV9 and TRBJ1-2; D perhaps matches TRBD1 (5 bases). CDR3 nucleotides: TGTGCCAGCAGCGTAGTCAGGGAGGGCTATGGCTACACCTTC. This gives the protein CASSVVREGYGYTF.